The present T cell receptor (beta chain) was sequenced within a study of cytomegalovirus exposure and HLA in healthy donors. Study-wide results and caveats: In an earlier analysis, about 87% or about 30%: the productive usage of most TCR beta V segments.

Concerning this clone: What it binds is unknown.

Germline-derived CDR1 and CDR2 are SNHLY and FYNNEI. Trimming took 4 bases from V and 1 from J; bases not matched to a gene: 11. The CDR3 has 18 residues. The PCR had 60 Vbeta and 13 Jbeta primers. Some clones are missing from TCRdb's copy, which holds only in-frame ones; the method was immunoSEQ multiplex PCR. The profile shows approximately 180,000 clones, 81% of them singletons. V is TRBV2 and J is TRBJ1-4; 8 bases are a match to TRBD1. Sequencing was carried out using PBMCs. The clonotype was recovered from a woman aged 18-30 years in good health and CMV-seropositive. As DNA, the CDR3 is TGTGCCAGCAGTGGGGACAGGACGAGGGCAGGAACTAATGAAAAACTGTTTTTT. Translating it yields CASSGDRTRAGTNEKLFF.